This T cell receptor beta chain derives from a study of CD8+ T cells in alopecia areata. Study overall: Each day, treated patients took oral tofacitinib twice, at 5 to 10 mg per dose.

This clone was observed a handful of times. The antigen is not known. Regarding the study as a whole: The study also sequences resident alphabeta T cells of normal skin in scalp samples.

Treatment denoted: oral pan-JAK inhibitor, 5-10 mg twice daily. Peripheral blood samples and lesional scalp punch biopsies were obtained from alopecia areata patients. PBMC-derived CD4+ and CD8+ T cells were sorted. Germline CDR1 LNHNV, CDR2 YYDKDF (reference sequence). CDR3 length equals 12 residues. Trimming left V 3 bases short and J 11 bases short, with 13 bases between. RNA was extracted and reverse transcribed into cDNA as the sequencing template. Repertoires were generated with immunoSEQ multiplex PCR, while TCRdb's copy carries only in-frame clones and drops some. Here the sample spans 140,000 to 150,000 clones, around half being singletons.

This sequence was found in a human donor with alopecia areata. J is TRBJ1-1 and V is TRBV15, with unresolved D. This specimen consisted of CD8+ T cells sorted from blood, obtained at week 4, from a patient treated with tofacitinib. The CDR3 sequence is CATSSGEGWAFF. The CDR3 nucleotides are TGTGCCACCAGCAGTGGCGAGGGTTGGGCTTTCTTT.